The clone carrying this TCR beta chain has more than one count but fewer than ten. One end of the junction fails to match germline, which may point to a read error. Sequencing relied on a cDNA template that was reverse transcribed from extracted RNA. Sequenced by immunoSEQ multiplex PCR; TCRdb stores in-frame clones only, minus some. The repertoire includes some 130,000 clones, approximately 48% of them detected once, and 18% sits in the top ten. The data are from a study of CD8+ T cells in alopecia areata. The wider study: A 6-month period off drug followed tofacitinib, which lasted 6 to 18 months.

The CDR3 spans 14 residues. Germline values: CDR1 SGHRS, CDR2 YFSETQ. The starting material was CD8+ T cells sorted from blood, obtained at week 0. The sequence came from a human donor with alopecia areata. The chain couples TRBV5-1 to TRBJ2-3; D not resolved. The CDR3 loop reads CASSLDRSTDTQYF. The CDR3 region has the DNA TGCGCCAGCAGCTTGGATCGTAGCACGGATACGCAGTATTTT.